This TCR beta chain was observed in a study of OX40 agonist ivuxolimab in advanced cancers. Here immunoSEQ multiplex PCR was the method, and the copy in TCRdb shows in-frame clones only, minus some. The repertoire holds about 62,000 clones, with 70% to 80% as singletons. Trimming pared 2 bases from V and 6 bases from J, leaving 17 bases between. Germline CDR1 is SGHNT and CDR2 is YYREEE (reference sequence). CDR3 size: 16 residues. This clone has a single count. The V call is TRBV5-4, the J call TRBJ2-2; D tentatively fits TRBD1 or TRBD2 (6 bases each). This sample comprised CD4+ or CD8+ T cells sorted from blood, obtained in a trial of the OX40 agonist ivuxolimab. This TCR was sampled from an adult with an advanced solid tumor such as melanoma, head and neck, liver or kidney cancer. CDR3 amino acids: CASSFRTPGGPGELFF. The CDR3 DNA reads as TGTGCCAGCAGCTTCCGGACTCCTGGGGGGCCCGGGGAGCTGTTTTTT.